This TCR beta chain was profiled in a study of cytomegalovirus exposure and HLA in healthy donors. Notes on this clone: Antigen: not known.

Study-level points and caveats: In a later analysis, an Asian-associated ancestry cluster reportedly showed fewer N-insertions than the roughly 730-donor mean. Among the CMV-associated chains, a few were confirmed in vitro as specific for CMV antigens.

The study ran its PCR with 60 Vbeta and 13 Jbeta primers. Produced via immunoSEQ multiplex PCR; TCRdb's table is partial and in-frame only. Of some 70,000 clones in the sample, approximately 88% were seen once. Donors counted as nominally healthy when sampled, yet unrecorded immune exposures were likely. Sequenced input: PBMCs. This receptor was obtained from a woman aged 45-59 years in good health and CMV-seronegative.

This CDR3 is CASSDGGGEDTQYF. CDR3 bases: TGTGCCAGCAGTGATGGCGGGGGGGAAGATACGCAGTATTTT. The V gene is TRBV6-4, the J gene TRBJ2-3, with 9 bases matching TRBD2. The CDR3 totals 14 residues. The trim removed 3 bases at V and 5 bases at J, leaving 3 bases unmatched. Germline V gene sequence: CDR1 MRHNA, CDR2 SNTAGT.